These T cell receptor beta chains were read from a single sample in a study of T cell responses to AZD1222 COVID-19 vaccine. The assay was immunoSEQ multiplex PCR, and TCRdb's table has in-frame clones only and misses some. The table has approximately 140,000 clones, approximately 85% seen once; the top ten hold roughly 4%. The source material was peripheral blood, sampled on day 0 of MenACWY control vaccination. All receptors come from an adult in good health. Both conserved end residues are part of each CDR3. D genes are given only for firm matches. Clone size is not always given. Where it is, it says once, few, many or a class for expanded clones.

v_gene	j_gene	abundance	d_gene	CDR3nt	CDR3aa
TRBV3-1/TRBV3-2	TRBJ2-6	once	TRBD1	TGTGCCAGCAGCCCCAGGACAGGCAGGACGGGGGCCAACGTCCTGACTTTC	CASSPRTGRTGANVLTF
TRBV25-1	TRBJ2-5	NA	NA	TGTGCCAGCAGCCCGACTAGTAGGGAGACCCAGTACTTC	CASSPTSRETQYF
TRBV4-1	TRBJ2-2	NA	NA	TGCGCCAGCAGCCAAGTGGGGGCAGGGGTCGGGGAGCTGTTTTTT	CASSQVGAGVGELFF
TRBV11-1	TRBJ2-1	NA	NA	TGTGCCAGCAGCCCAGCCCCGACACGGGTGGCTGAGCAGTTCTTC	CASSPAPTRVAEQFF
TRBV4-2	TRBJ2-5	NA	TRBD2	TGTGCCAGCAGCCAAGATTGGACTAGCGGGGGGTTCCAAGAGACCCAGTACTTC	CASSQDWTSGGFQETQYF
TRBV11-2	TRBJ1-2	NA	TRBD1	TGTGCCAGCAGCTTGAGGGACAGGCCTACCTATGGCTACACCTTC	CASSLRDRPTYGYTF
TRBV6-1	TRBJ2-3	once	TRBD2	TGTGCCAGCAGTGAAGGGGGACTAACCTTCACAGATACGCAGTATTTT	CASSEGGLTFTDTQYF
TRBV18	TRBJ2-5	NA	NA	TGTGCCAGCTCATCCGGGGGCCCCGGATTAGAGACCCAGTACTTC	CASSSGGPGLETQYF
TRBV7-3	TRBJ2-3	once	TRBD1	TGTGCCAGCAGCTCCACAGGGGGTGTAAGCACAGATACGCAGTATTTT	CASSSTGGVSTDTQYF
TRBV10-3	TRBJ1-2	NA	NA	TGTGCCATCAGTGAAAGTTCGGTACAGAACTATGGCTACACCTTC	CAISESSVQNYGYTF